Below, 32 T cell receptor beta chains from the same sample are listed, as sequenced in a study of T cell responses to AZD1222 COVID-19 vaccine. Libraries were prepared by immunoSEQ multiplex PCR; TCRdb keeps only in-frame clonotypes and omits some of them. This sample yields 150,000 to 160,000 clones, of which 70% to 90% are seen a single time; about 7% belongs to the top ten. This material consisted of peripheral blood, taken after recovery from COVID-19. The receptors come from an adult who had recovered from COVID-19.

The DNA for the CDR3 is TGTGCCAGCAGAGTGGAGGGCAGCAACTATGGCTACACCTTC. It encodes CASRVEGSNYGYTF. J is TRBJ1-2 and V is TRBV3-1 (or the pseudogene TRBV3-2); D not resolved. The germline V gene has CDR1 LGHDT and CDR2 YNNKEL (reference sequence). The CDR3 runs 14 residues. V lost 6 bases, J lost 2 bases, and 13 bases lay in between.

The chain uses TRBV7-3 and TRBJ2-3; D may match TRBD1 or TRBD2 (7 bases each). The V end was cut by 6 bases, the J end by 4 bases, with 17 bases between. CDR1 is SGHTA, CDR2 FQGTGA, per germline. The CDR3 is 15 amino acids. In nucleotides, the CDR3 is TGTGCCAGCAGACCAGGGGGAGGGGAGGCAGATACGCAGTATTTT. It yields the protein CASRPGGGEADTQYF. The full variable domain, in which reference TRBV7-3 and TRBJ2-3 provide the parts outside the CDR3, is GAGVSQTPSNKVTEKGKYVELRCDPISGHTALYWYRQSLGQGPEFLIYFQGTGAADDSGLPNDRFFAVRPEGSVSTLKIQRTERGDSAVYLCASRPGGGEADTQYFGPGTRLTVL.

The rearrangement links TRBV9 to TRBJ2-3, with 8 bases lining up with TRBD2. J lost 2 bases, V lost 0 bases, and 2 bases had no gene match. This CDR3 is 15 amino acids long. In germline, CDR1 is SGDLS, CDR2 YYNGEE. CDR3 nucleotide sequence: TGTGCCAGCAGCGTAGTAGCGGGGATCACAGATACGCAGTATTTT. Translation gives CASSVVAGITDTQYF. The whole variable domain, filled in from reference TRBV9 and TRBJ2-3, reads DSGVTQTPKHLITATGQRVTLRCSPRSGDLSVYWYQQSLDQGLQFLIQYYNGEERAKGNILERFSAQQFPDLHSELNLSSLELGDSALYFCASSVVAGITDTQYFGPGTRLTVL.

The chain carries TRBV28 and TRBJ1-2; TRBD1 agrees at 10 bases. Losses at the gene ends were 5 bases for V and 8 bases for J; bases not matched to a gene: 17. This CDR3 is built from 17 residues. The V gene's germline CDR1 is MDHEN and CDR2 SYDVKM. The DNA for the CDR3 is TGTGCCAGCAGTCGATTATCGGGGACAGGGGACCCCCCGGGCTACACCTTC. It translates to CASSRLSGTGDPPGYTF.

CDR3 nucleotides: TGTGCCAGCAGCCCGCCAGGGATCCAAGAGACCCAGTACTTC. Translating it yields CASSPPGIQETQYF. This sequence joins TRBV3-1 (or the pseudogene TRBV3-2) and TRBJ2-5; D is possibly TRBD1 (5 bases). Germline-derived CDR1 and CDR2 are LGHDT and YNNKEL (reference sequence). This CDR3 has 14 residues. V was cut by 4 bases and J by 1 base, with 10 bases left in between.

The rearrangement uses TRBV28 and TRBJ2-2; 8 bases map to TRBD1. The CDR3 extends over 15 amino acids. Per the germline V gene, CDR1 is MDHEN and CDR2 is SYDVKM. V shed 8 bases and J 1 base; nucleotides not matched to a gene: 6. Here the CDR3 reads CASVEQGGNTGELFF. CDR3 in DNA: TGTGCCAGCGTCGAACAGGGGGGGAACACCGGGGAGCTGTTTTTT. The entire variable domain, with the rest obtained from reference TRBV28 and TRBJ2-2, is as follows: DVKVTQSSRYLVKRTGEKVFLECVQDMDHENMFWYRQDPGLGLRLIYFSYDVKMKEKGDIPEGYSVSREKKERFSLILESASTNQTSMYLCASVEQGGNTGELFFGEGSRLTVL.

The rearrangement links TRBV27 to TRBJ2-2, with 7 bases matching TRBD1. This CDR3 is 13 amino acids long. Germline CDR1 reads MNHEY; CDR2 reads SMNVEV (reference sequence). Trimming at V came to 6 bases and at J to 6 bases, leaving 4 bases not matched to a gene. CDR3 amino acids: CASRTGFPGELFF. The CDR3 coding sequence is TGTGCCAGCAGGACAGGGTTCCCCGGGGAGCTGTTTTTT.

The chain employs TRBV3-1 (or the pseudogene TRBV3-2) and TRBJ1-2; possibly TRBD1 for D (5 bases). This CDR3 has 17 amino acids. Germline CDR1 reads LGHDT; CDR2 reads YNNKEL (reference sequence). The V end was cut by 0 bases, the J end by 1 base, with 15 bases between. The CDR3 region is CASSQESTRTLNYGYTF. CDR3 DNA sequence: TGTGCCAGCAGCCAAGAAAGCACAAGGACACTTAACTATGGCTACACCTTC.

DNA for the CDR3: TGCGCCAGCACCCCTCCCGGACTAGGGCTTGGCACAGATACGCAGTATTTT. It codes for CASTPPGLGLGTDTQYF. This chain links TRBV4-1 with TRBJ2-3, with 7 nucleotides matching TRBD2. CDR1 is MGHRA and CDR2 is YSYEKL in the germline V gene. The CDR3 has 17 residues. The junction had 14 bases not matched to a gene; V was cut back by 7 bases and J by 1 base.

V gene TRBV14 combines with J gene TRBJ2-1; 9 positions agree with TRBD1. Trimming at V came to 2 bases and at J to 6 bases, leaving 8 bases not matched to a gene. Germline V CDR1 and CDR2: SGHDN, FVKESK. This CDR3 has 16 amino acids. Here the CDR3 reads CASSQPPDRGGNEQFF. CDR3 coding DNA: TGTGCCAGCAGCCAACCACCGGACAGGGGAGGCAATGAGCAGTTCTTC.

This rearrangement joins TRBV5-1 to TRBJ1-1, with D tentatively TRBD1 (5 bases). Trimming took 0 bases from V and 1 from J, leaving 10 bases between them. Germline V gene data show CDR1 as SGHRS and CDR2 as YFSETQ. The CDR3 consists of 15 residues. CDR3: CASSLVGVPNTEAFF. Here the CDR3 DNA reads TGCGCCAGCAGCTTGGTGGGGGTCCCGAACACTGAAGCTTTCTTT. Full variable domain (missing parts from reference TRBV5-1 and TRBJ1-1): KAGVTQTPRYLIKTRGQQVTLSCSPISGHRSVSWYQQTPGQGLQFLFEYFSETQRNKGNFPGRFSGRQFSNSRSEMNVSTLELGDSALYLCASSLVGVPNTEAFFGQGTRLTVV.

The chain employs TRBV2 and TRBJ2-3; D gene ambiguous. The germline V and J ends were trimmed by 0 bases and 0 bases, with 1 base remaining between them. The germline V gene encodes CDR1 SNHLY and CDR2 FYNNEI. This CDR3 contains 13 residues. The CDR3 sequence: CASSEASTDTQYF. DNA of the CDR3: TGTGCCAGCAGTGAAGCTAGCACAGATACGCAGTATTTT.

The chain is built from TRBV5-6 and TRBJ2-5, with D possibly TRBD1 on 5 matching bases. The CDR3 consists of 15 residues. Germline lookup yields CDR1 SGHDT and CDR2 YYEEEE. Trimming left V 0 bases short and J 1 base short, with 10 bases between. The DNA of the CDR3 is TGTGCCAGCAGCTTGGGTCAGGGCACCCAAGAGACCCAGTACTTC. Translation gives CASSLGQGTQETQYF. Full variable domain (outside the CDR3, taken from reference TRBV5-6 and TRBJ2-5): DAGVTQSPTHLIKTRGQQVTLRCSPKSGHDTVSWYQQALGQGPQFIFQYYEEEERQRGNFPDRFSGHQFPNYSSELNVNALLLGDSALYLCASSLGQGTQETQYFGPGTRLLVL.

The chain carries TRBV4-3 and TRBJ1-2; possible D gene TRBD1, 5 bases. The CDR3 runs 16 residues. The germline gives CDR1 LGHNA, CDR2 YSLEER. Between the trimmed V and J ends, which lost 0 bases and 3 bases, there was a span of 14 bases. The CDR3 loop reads CASSQDMQGGYYGYTF. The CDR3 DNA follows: TGCGCCAGCAGCCAAGATATGCAGGGAGGGTACTATGGCTACACCTTC.

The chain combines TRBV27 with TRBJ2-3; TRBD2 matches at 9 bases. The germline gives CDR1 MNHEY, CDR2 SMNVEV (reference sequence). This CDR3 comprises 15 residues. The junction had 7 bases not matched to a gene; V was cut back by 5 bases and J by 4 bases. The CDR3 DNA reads TGTGCCAGCAGTCTTAGCGGGAGCGGCTCAGATACGCAGTATTTT. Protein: CASSLSGSGSDTQYF.

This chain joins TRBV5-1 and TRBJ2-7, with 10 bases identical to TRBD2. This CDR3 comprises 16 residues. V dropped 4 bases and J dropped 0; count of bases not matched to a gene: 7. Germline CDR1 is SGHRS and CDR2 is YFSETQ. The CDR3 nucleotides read TGCGCCAGCAGCGTATCTAGCGGGGGTAGCTCCTACGAGCAGTACTTC. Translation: CASSVSSGGSSYEQYF.

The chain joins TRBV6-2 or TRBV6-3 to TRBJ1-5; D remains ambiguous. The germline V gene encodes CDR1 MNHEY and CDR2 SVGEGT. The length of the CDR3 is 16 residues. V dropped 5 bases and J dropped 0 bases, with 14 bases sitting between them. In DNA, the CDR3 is TGTGCCAGCAGTACGGACCAAGGAGATAGCAATCAGCCCCAGCATTTT. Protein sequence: CASSTDQGDSNQPQHF.

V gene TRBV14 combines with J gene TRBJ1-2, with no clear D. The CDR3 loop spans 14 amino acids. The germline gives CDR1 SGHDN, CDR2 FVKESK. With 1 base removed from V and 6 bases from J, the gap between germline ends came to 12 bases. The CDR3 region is CASSQVQWRDGYTF. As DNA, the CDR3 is TGTGCCAGCAGCCAAGTTCAATGGAGGGATGGCTACACCTTC.

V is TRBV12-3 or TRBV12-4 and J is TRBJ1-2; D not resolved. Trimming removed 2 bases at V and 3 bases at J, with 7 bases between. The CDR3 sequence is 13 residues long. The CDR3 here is CASSLFRHYGYTF. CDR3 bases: TGTGCCAGCAGTTTATTCCGGCACTATGGCTACACCTTC.

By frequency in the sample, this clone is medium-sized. CDR3 DNA: TGTGCCAGCAGTTTAGACAGTTCTTCTAGCAATCAGCCCCAGCATTTT. This translates into CASSLDSSSSNQPQHF. The chain joins TRBV27 to TRBJ1-5; D is perhaps TRBD1 (5 bases). CDR3 length equals 16 residues. Looked up from germline, CDR1 is MNHEY and CDR2 is SMNVEV (reference sequence). V was trimmed by 2 bases and J by 0 bases, leaving 11 bases between them.

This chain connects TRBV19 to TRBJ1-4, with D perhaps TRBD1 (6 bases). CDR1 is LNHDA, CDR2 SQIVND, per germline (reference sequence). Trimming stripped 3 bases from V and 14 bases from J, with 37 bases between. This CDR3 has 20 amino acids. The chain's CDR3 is CASSMRLDSPMAPAGPALFF. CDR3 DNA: TGTGCCAGTAGTATGAGGTTGGACAGTCCCATGGCACCCGCTGGCCCAGCTCTGTTTTTT.

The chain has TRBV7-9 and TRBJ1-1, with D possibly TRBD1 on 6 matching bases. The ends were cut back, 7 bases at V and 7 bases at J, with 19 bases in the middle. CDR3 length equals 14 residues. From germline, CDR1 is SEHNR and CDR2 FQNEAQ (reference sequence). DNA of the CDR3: TGTGCCAGCATCCAGACAGGAACCACTCTTGAAGCTTTCTTT. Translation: CASIQTGTTLEAFF.

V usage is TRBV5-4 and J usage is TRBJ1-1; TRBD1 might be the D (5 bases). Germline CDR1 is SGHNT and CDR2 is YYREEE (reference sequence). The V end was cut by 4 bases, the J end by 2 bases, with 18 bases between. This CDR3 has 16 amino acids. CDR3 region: CASSPSLDRANTEAFF. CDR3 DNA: TGTGCCAGCAGCCCCTCCTTAGACAGAGCAAACACTGAAGCTTTCTTT.

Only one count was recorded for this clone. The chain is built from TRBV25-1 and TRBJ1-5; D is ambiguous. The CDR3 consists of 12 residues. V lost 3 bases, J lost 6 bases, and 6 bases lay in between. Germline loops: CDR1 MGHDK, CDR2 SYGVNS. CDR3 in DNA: TGTGCCAGCAGTGATGGAGGTCAGCCCCAGCATTTT. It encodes CASSDGGQPQHF.

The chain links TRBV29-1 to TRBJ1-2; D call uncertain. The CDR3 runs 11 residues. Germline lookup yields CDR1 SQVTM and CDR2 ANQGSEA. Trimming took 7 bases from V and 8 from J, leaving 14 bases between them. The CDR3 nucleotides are TGCAGCGGATTTGATGAGCACGGCTACACCTTC. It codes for CSGFDEHGYTF.

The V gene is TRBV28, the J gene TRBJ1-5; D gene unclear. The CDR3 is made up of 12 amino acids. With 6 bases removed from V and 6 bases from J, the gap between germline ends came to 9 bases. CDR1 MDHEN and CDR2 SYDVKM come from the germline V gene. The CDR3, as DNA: TGTGCCAGCAGGGTGGCCAGTCAGCCCCAGCATTTT. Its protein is CASRVASQPQHF.

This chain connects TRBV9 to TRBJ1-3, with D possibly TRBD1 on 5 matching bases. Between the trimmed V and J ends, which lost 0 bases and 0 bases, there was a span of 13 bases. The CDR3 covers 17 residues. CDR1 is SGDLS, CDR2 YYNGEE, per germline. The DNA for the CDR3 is TGTGCCAGCAGCGTAGATGGTGGGGGGAGCTCTGGAAACACCATATATTTT. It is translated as CASSVDGGGSSGNTIYF.

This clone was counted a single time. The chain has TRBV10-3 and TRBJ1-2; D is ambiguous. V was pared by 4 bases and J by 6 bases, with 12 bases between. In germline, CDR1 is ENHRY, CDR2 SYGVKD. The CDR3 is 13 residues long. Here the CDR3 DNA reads TGTGCCATCAGTGGTAGGGCGGGGAATGGCTACACCTTC. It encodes CAISGRAGNGYTF.

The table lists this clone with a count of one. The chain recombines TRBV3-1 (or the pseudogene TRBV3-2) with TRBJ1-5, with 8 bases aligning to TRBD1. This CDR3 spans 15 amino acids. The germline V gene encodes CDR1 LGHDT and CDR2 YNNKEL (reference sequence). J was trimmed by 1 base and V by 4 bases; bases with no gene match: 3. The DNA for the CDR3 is TGTGCCAGCAGCCCCTGGACAGGGAGCAATCAGCCCCAGCATTTT. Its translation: CASSPWTGSNQPQHF.

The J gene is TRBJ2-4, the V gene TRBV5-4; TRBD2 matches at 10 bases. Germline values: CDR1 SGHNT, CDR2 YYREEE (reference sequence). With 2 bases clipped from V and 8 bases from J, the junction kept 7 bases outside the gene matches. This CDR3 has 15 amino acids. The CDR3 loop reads CASSLDGTSVDIQYF. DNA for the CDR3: TGTGCCAGCAGCTTAGACGGGACTAGCGTGGACATTCAGTACTTC.

In DNA form, the CDR3 reads TGTGCCAGCAGTGAGGGGGCCCTGTGGGGAAGCCTCTACGAGCAGTACTTC. Translating gives CASSEGALWGSLYEQYF. V and J are TRBV2 and TRBJ2-7; D perhaps matches TRBD1 (6 bases). The germline CDR1 and CDR2 sequences are SNHLY and FYNNEI. Trimming cost V 3 bases and J 3 bases, with 21 bases left between them. CDR3 length equals 17 residues.

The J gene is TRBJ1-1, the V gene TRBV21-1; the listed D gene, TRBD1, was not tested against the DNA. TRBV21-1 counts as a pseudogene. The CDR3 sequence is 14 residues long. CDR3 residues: CASSSLAGNTEAFF. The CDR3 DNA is TGTGCCAGCAGCTCTCTGGCAGGGAACACTGAAGCTTTCTTT.